Reported below is one T cell receptor beta chain. The data are from a study of blood T cell repertoires in COVID-19. Background on the study: Sources were T cells, B-cell-depleted T cells, or PBMCs; the material itself was cDNA or gDNA.

Clones were read by immunoSEQ multiplex PCR, and TCRdb kept only the in-frame ones, dropping some. Of approximately 340,000 clones detected, about 89% appear once; the ten largest clones hold around 0.94%. This study enrolled people aged roughly 18 to 100 from about two dozen US geographic areas. Participants' own reports of clinical history determined their cohort assignment. Exposed volunteers were people who met a COVID-19 case within 2 weeks before study entry. The CDR3 is made up of 16 amino acids. The ends lost 2 bases at V and 6 bases at J; junction bases unmatched: 4. Germline CDR1 is WNHNN and CDR2 is SYGVQD (reference sequence).

The sample consisted of PBMCs or T cells enriched from blood (not recorded which). The TCR comes from a woman aged 40-49 years who had been exposed to COVID-19. The chain joins TRBV10-1 to TRBJ2-1, with 13 bases aligning to TRBD2. The CDR3 sequence is CASSELLAGGRNEQFF. CDR3 nucleotides: TGCGCCAGCAGTGAGCTACTAGCGGGAGGGCGCAATGAGCAGTTCTTC.